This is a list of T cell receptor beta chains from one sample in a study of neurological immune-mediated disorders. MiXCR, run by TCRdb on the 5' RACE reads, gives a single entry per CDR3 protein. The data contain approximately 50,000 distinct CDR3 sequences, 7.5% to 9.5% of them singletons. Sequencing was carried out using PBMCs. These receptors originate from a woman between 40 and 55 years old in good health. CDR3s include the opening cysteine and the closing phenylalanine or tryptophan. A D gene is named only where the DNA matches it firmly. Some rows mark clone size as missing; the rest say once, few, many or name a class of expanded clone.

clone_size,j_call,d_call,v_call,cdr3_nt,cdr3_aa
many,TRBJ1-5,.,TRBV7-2,TGTGCCAGCAGCTCCGCGGGCCAGTTCAATCAGCCCCAGCATTTT,CASSSAGQFNQPQHF
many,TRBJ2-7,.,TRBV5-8,TGTGCCAGCAGCTTAGCCCTCTGGGGGCAGGGAAGCTACGAGCAGTACTTC,CASSLALWGQGSYEQYF
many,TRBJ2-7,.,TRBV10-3,TGTGCCACTGGGAGGGGGAGAGGGGGCTACGAGCAGTACTTC,CATGRGRGGYEQYF
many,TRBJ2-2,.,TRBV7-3,TGTGCCAGCAGCTCGGCACCCGGGACTCGAAACACCGGGGAGCTGTTTTTT,CASSSAPGTRNTGELFF
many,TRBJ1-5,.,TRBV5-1,TGCGCCAGCAGCTTCTCCGGGACATCCGATCAGCCCCAGCATTTT,CASSFSGTSDQPQHF
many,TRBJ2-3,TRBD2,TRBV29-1,TGCAGCGTTGAATCCCGGGACTATACCACAGATACGCAGTATTTT,CSVESRDYTTDTQYF
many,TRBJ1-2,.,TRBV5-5,TGTGCCAGCAGCTTGGTTGGGGAGGACGAGGGGGGCTACACCTTC,CASSLVGEDEGGYTF
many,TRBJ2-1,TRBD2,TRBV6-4,TGTGCCAGCAGTGAAGGCGGGGGGGCCAATGAGCAGTTCTTC,CASSEGGGANEQFF
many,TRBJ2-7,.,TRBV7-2,TGTGCCAGCAGCCAATTGGGCCCTGGCCCCTACGAGCAGTACTTC,CASSQLGPGPYEQYF
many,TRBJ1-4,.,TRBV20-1,TGCAGTGCTAGGGCCGGGTTTGAAAAACTGTTTTTT,CSARAGFEKLFF
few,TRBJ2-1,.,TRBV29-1,TGCAGTTATGCCGGGTCCTACAATGAGCAGTTCTTC,CSYAGSYNEQFF
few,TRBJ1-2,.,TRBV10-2,TGCGCCAGCAGTGAAGTCAGGGCTTTTGGAGGCTACACCTTC,CASSEVRAFGGYTF
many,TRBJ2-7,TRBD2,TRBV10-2,TGCGCCAGCCTGGGAGGGGTGAGCTACGAGCAGTACTTC,CASLGGVSYEQYF
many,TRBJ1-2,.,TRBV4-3,TGCGCCAGCAGCCAAGAGCGGCAACTAAATAACTATGGCTACACCTTC,CASSQERQLNNYGYTF
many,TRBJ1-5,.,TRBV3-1,TGTGCCAGCAGCCAAGGGACAGTAAATCAGCCCCAGCATTTT,CASSQGTVNQPQHF
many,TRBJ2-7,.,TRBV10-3,TGTGCCATCAGTGAGTCAAGTGCCCTAAACTACGAGCAGTACTTC,CAISESSALNYEQYF
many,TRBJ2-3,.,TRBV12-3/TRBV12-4,TGTGCCAGCAGTTCCCGAGGGGCCGGAGATACGCAGTATTTT,CASSSRGAGDTQYF
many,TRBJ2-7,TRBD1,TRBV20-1,TGCAGTGCTAGAGGGGGACAGGGGGTAGCCTACGAGCAGTACTTC,CSARGGQGVAYEQYF
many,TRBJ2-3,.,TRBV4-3,TGCGCCAGCAGCCAAGATAGGTACCCGGGACGGGTCACAGATACGCAGTATTTT,CASSQDRYPGRVTDTQYF
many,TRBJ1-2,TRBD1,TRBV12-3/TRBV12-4,TGTGCCAGCACCCGGGACAGGAACTATGGCTACACCTTC,CASTRDRNYGYTF
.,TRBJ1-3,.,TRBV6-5,TGTGCCAGCAGTTACGCCTTCTCTGGAAACACCATATATTTT,CASSYAFSGNTIYF
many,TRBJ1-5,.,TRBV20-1,TGCAGTGCTAGGGATAGAAGGACAGCGAATCAGCCCCAGCATTTT,CSARDRRTANQPQHF
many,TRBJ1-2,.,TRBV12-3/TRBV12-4,TGTGCCAGCAGTTATGAGGCCATCTATGGCTACACCTTC,CASSYEAIYGYTF
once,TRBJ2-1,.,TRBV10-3,TGTGCCATCCTAGTGGTCGATGAGCAGTTCTTC,CAILVVDEQFF
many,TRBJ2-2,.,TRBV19,TGTGCCAGTAGTCTCGGGAGGAACACCGGGGAGCTGTTTTTT,CASSLGRNTGELFF
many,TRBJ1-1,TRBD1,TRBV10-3,TGTGCCATCAGTACAGGGGGAGGTGAAGCTTTCTTT,CAISTGGGEAFF
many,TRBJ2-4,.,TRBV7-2,TGTGCCAGCAGCTTGAGCAGCGGCGTTACCAAAAACATTCAGTACTTC,CASSLSSGVTKNIQYF
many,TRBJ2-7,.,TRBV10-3,TGTGCCATCAGTGGGACGGGCTCTTCCTACGAGCAGTACTTC,CAISGTGSSYEQYF
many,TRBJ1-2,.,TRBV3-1,TGTGCCAGCAGCCAAGTAGGAGATCCCCCCGGCTACACCTTC,CASSQVGDPPGYTF
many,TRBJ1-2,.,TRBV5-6,TGTGCCAGCAGCTGGGGACGGGCCCTTGGTGGCTACACCTTC,CASSWGRALGGYTF
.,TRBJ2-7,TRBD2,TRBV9,TGTGCCAGCAGCGTAGGCGTCGCAGCGGGAGGGTTCGTCTACGAGCAGTACTTC,CASSVGVAAGGFVYEQYF
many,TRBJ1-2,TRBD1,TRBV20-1,TGCAGTGCTAGAGAATGGCAGGGGGCGCGAGGCTACACCTTC,CSAREWQGARGYTF
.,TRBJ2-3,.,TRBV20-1,TGCAGTGCTAGAGTTAACGCGGTCAGCACAGATACGCAGTATTTT,CSARVNAVSTDTQYF
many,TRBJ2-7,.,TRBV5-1,TGCGCCAGCAGCCCGTCGAGGCCCTCCTACGAGCAGTACTTC,CASSPSRPSYEQYF
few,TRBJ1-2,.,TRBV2,TGTGCCAGCGGGGTAGGGAACTATGGCTACACCTTC,CASGVGNYGYTF
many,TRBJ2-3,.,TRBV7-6,TGTGCCAGCAGCCGGACGGGGGCTAGTCCTACGCAGTATTTT,CASSRTGASPTQYF
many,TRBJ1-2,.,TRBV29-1,TGCAGCGTTGAAGAGGGGTGGCGAGGTGGCTACACCTTC,CSVEEGWRGGYTF
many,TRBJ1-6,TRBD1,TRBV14,TGTGCCAGCAGTGACAGGGGTTGGTCACCCCTCCACTTT,CASSDRGWSPLHF
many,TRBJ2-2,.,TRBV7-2,TGTGCCAGCAGCTTATCCGGGGCTGGCGGGGAGCTGTTTTTT,CASSLSGAGGELFF
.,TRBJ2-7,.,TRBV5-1,TGCGCCAGCAGCTTCGACGGACAGTACGAGCAGTACTTC,CASSFDGQYEQYF
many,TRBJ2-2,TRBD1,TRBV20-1,TGCAGTGCTATCTTACAGGGGCCCACCGGGGAGCTGTTTTTT,CSAILQGPTGELFF
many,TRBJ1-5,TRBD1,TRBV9,TGTGCCAGCAGCGCCCCGGGACAGATCAATCATCCCCAGCATTTT,CASSAPGQINHPQHF
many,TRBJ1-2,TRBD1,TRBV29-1,TGCAGCGTGCGAGGACAGGGGGTAATCGGTGGCTACACCTTC,CSVRGQGVIGGYTF
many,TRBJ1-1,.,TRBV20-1,TGCAGTGCTAGAGGAAGGCAGGGGAATGAAGCTTTCTTT,CSARGRQGNEAFF
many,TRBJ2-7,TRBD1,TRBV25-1,TGTGCCAGCAGTGAGAACCCCGGGACAGCGCAATCCTACGAGCAGTACTTC,CASSENPGTAQSYEQYF
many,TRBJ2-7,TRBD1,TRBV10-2,TGCGCTATCTTGGGACAGGACTCCTACGAGCAGTACTTC,CAILGQDSYEQYF
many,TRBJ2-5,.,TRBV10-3,TGTGCCATCAAAGGAGCGATTCAAGAGACCCAGTACTTC,CAIKGAIQETQYF
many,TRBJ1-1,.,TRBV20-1,TGCAGTGCTAGATCCTCAAGGGGTCGGAGAACTGAAGCTTTCTTT,CSARSSRGRRTEAFF
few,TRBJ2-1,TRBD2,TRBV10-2,TGCGCCACCCGAGGTCTAGCGGGGTCCTACAATGAGCAGTTCTTC,CATRGLAGSYNEQFF
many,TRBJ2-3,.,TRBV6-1,TGTGCCGCCCGCCCGGAGGCAGATACGCAGTATTTT,CAARPEADTQYF
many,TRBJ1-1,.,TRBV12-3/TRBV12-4,TGTGCCAGCAGCCTTGTCAGGGCTGAAGCTTTCTTT,CASSLVRAEAFF